The 20 T cell receptor beta chains below all came from one sample that was sequenced in a study of control samples from healthy donors and cancer patients (TCRdb year 2020). Library preparation used the immunoSEQ multiplex PCR assay. Not all clones reach the TCRdb copy of this immuneACCESS table, which keeps in-frame sequences only. Checked studies attribute under half of the gap to unresolved V genes and leave the rest unexplained. Here the sample has about 70,000 clones; roughly 82% occur a single time. The leading ten clones occupy around 3% of the sample. The sample comprised PBMCs. The receptors stem from a woman aged 45 to 65 with lung cancer.

The rearrangement links TRBV7-2 to TRBJ2-2; 13 bases are a match to TRBD2. Germline CDR1 SGHTA, CDR2 FQGNSA. With V trimmed by 5 bases and J by 4 bases, 13 bases remained unmatched. The length of the CDR3 is 19 residues. Here the CDR3 reads CASSPPLAGGPIVTGELFF. The CDR3 DNA sequence: TGTGCCAGCAGCCCCCCACTAGCGGGGGGGCCAATCGTCACCGGGGAGCTGTTTTTT.

This rearrangement joins TRBV12-3 or TRBV12-4 to TRBJ1-6; maybe TRBD1 (5 bases). Between the trimmed V and J ends, which lost 4 bases and 9 bases, there was a span of 7 bases. The CDR3 length is 12 residues. CDR3 sequence reads: CASSWGISPLHF. For the CDR3, the DNA is TGTGCCAGCAGTTGGGGGATTTCACCCCTCCACTTT.

J is TRBJ2-1 and V is TRBV4-3; 9 bases fit TRBD1. The junction had 4 bases not matched to a gene; V was cut back by 6 bases and J by 10 bases. Germline V lookup: CDR1 LGHNA, CDR2 YSLEER. This CDR3 contains 12 residues. CDR3 DNA: TGCGCCAGCAGTCGGACAGGGGTCGAGCAGTTCTTC. Amino acids: CASSRTGVEQFF.

The genes are TRBV5-1 and TRBJ1-2, with 10 bases matching TRBD1. Losses at the gene ends were 4 bases for V and 8 bases for J; bases not matched to a gene: 11. The CDR3 spans 15 residues. Germline-derived CDR1 and CDR2 are SGHRS and YFSETQ. CDR3 sequence: CASSPGDRGFEGYTF. Written as DNA, the CDR3 is TGCGCCAGCAGCCCTGGGGACAGGGGCTTCGAAGGCTACACCTTC.

CDR3 DNA: TGTGCCAGCAGTATGGGGGCCTCAACAGATACGCAGTATTTT. Protein: CASSMGASTDTQYF. The chain is built from TRBV2 and TRBJ2-3; perhaps TRBD1 as D (6 bases). Germline CDR1 is SNHLY and CDR2 is FYNNEI. Trimming pared 5 bases from V and 3 bases from J, leaving 12 bases between. This CDR3 contains 14 residues.

This clone appeared a single time. This CDR3 is CASSYSMLGNTGELFF. In DNA form, the CDR3 reads TGTGCCAGCAGTTACTCGATGCTAGGGAACACCGGGGAGCTGTTTTTT. The J gene is TRBJ2-2, the V gene TRBV6-6; D uncertain. V lost 0 bases, J lost 1 base, and 9 bases lay in between. The CDR3 length is 16 residues. Germline V lookup: CDR1 MNHNY, CDR2 SVGAGI (reference sequence).

J is TRBJ1-5 and V is TRBV4-3; D uncertain. The germline V and J ends were trimmed by 0 bases and 5 bases, with 8 bases remaining between them. CDR1 is LGHNA, CDR2 YSLEER, per germline. There are 14 residues in the CDR3. CDR3 coding DNA: TGCGCCAGCAGCCAAGACATTGGTTATCAGCCCCAGCATTTT. It translates to CASSQDIGYQPQHF.

The chain links TRBV28 to TRBJ1-2; a possible D gene is TRBD1 (6 bases). The CDR3 sequence is 13 residues long. The germline gives CDR1 MDHEN, CDR2 SYDVKM. V lost 8 bases and J lost 8, with 18 bases in between. CDR3 bases: TGTGCCAGCGTTCTCGGGGGGGCCCAAGGCTACACCTTC. Its translation is CASVLGGAQGYTF.

The J gene is TRBJ2-2, the V gene TRBV4-2; D perhaps matches TRBD2 (6 bases). The germline V gene encodes CDR1 LGHNA and CDR2 YNFKEQ. Trimming removed 4 bases at V and 1 base at J, with 13 bases between. The CDR3 has 16 amino acids. The CDR3 coding sequence is TGTGCCAGCAGCCGGTATGGCGGGGAGAACACCGGGGAGCTGTTTTTT. This codes for CASSRYGGENTGELFF.

V and J are TRBV6-1 and TRBJ1-2, with D unclear. The CDR3 is 15 amino acids. The V and J ends lost 0 bases and 8 bases respectively, with 16 bases between them. Per germline, CDR1 MNHNS and CDR2 SASEGT. As DNA, the CDR3 is TGTGCCAGCAGTGAAGCGGATCGGGTTTGGCGGGGCTACACCTTC. Its protein product is CASSEADRVWRGYTF.

The chain uses TRBV27 and TRBJ1-4; D is uncertain. V gave up 0 bases and J gave up 4 bases, with 15 bases separating them. The CDR3 extends over 17 amino acids. Germline CDR1 reads MNHEY; CDR2 reads SMNVEV (reference sequence). CDR3 amino acids: CASSLSRYWGSNEKLFF. CDR3 DNA sequence: TGTGCCAGCAGTTTATCGAGGTATTGGGGAAGTAATGAAAAACTGTTTTTT.

The chain carries TRBV20-1 and TRBJ2-1; perhaps TRBD2 as D (5 bases). Germline CDR1 DFQATT, CDR2 SNEGSKA (reference sequence). With 3 bases removed from V and 0 bases from J, the gap between germline ends came to 6 bases. The length of the CDR3 is 13 residues. The CDR3 loop is CSASRGSYNEQFF. CDR3 coding DNA: TGCAGTGCTAGTCGGGGCTCCTACAATGAGCAGTTCTTC.

This clone was found a few times. This chain joins TRBV7-9 and TRBJ1-4, with TRBD1 matching over 8 bases. The V gene's germline CDR1 is SEHNR and CDR2 FQNEAQ (reference sequence). CDR3 length: 13 residues. V trimming: 1 base; J trimming: 8 bases; junction bases outside the gene matches: 0. The CDR3 DNA is TGTGCCAGCAGCTTAGGGGACAGGGAAAAACTGTTTTTT. Translation gives CASSLGDREKLFF.

The chain links TRBV7-8 to TRBJ1-5, with D perhaps matching TRBD1 (5 bases). The CDR3 is 14 amino acids. The V gene lost 2 bases and the J gene lost 2 bases, with 7 bases spanning the gap. Looked up from germline, CDR1 is SGHVS and CDR2 is FQNEAQ. The chain's CDR3 is CASSLQQGNQPQHF. The DNA for the CDR3 is TGTGCCAGCAGCTTACAACAGGGCAATCAGCCCCAGCATTTT.

The chain has TRBV11-3 and TRBJ2-7, with 7 bases identical to TRBD2. The CDR3 consists of 14 residues. The germline V gene has CDR1 SGHNT and CDR2 YENEEA. The V gene end was trimmed by 2 bases and the J gene end by 0 bases; junction bases not matched to a gene: 1. Written as DNA, the CDR3 is TGTGCCAGCAGCTTATCGGGGGGCTCCTACGAGCAGTACTTC. Its translation is CASSLSGGSYEQYF.

The rearrangement uses TRBV27 and TRBJ1-1; D remains unclear. This CDR3 comprises 15 residues. With 0 bases removed from V and 7 bases from J, the gap between germline ends came to 15 bases. The V gene's germline CDR1 is MNHEY and CDR2 SMNVEV (reference sequence). CDR3 sequence (DNA): TGTGCCAGCAGTTTATCGTGGGATGGGTTAGGTGAAGCTTTCTTT. Translated, it gives CASSLSWDGLGEAFF.

V is TRBV6-6 and J is TRBJ1-4; no clear D. The germline CDR1 and CDR2 sequences are MNHNY and SVGAGI (reference sequence). This CDR3 is built from 12 residues. V lost 5 bases to trimming and J lost 2 bases, with 3 bases between them. CDR3 loop: CASSHTNEKLFF. DNA of the CDR3: TGTGCCAGCAGTCATACTAATGAAAAACTGTTTTTT.

The CDR3 coding sequence is TGTGCCAGCAGTGACTCGTTCAGCACTAGCGGTGAAAGGGATACGCAGTATTTT. This sequence encodes CASSDSFSTSGERDTQYF. The V and J genes are TRBV6-4 and TRBJ2-3; 8 positions agree with TRBD2. Germline lookup yields CDR1 MRHNA and CDR2 SNTAGT. The CDR3 runs 18 residues. Germline trimming cut 0 bases from V and 6 bases from J; bases unmatched to any gene: 14.

In its sample, this clone was seen once. This chain uses TRBV6-5 with TRBJ1-1; 7 positions match TRBD1. The CDR3 sequence is 14 residues long. Germline values: CDR1 MNHEY, CDR2 SVGAGI. After removal of 8 bases from V and 2 bases from J, the junction contained 8 bases not matched to a gene. CDR3 amino acids: CASSRQGQNTEAFF. CDR3 bases: TGTGCCAGCTCCCGACAGGGTCAAAACACTGAAGCTTTCTTT.

The chain couples TRBV27 to TRBJ2-5; D is ambiguous. Germline CDR1 reads MNHEY; CDR2 reads SMNVEV (reference sequence). CDR3 length equals 12 residues. Deletions cut 5 bases from V and 0 bases from J, with 4 bases between. The CDR3 is CASSPDQETQYF. Written as DNA, the CDR3 is TGTGCCAGCAGTCCGGACCAAGAGACCCAGTACTTC.